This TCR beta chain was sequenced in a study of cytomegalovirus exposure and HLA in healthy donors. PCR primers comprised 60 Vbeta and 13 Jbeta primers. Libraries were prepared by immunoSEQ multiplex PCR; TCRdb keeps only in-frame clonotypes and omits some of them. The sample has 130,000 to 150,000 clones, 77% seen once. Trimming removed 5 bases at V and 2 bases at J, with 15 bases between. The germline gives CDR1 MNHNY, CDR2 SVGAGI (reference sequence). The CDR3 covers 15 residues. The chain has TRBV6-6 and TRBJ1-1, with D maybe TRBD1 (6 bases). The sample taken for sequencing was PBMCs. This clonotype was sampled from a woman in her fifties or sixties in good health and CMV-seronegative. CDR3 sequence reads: CASSAPEQGNTEAFF. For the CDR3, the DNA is TGTGCCAGCAGTGCACCCGAACAGGGAAACACTGAAGCTTTCTTT.